This TCR beta chain was captured by sequencing in a study of T cells in Graves' hyperthyroidism and ophthalmopathy. RNA transcripts yielded amplified TCR beta CDR3 regions. The primer set for the first-round RT-PCR of the TCR CDR3 was HTBI. TCRdb re-called the multiplex PCR reads through MiXCR, storing one row per CDR3 protein. The sample lists around 580,000 distinct CDR3 sequences; about 43% were seen once. Overall study results and limits: By a 13 V-J model, ophthalmopathy was set apart from stable hyperthyroidism. The model foresaw ophthalmopathy a median approximately 6.1 months prior to onset.

These patients, aged 18 to 65, had recently diagnosed hyperthyroidism lasting under 2 months. Clinicians diagnosed patients from clinical symptoms, serum thyroxine and TRAb, thyroid ultrasound and orbital computed tomography. Germline V gives CDR1 MGHRA, CDR2 YSYEKL. Trimming took 0 bases from V and 0 from J, leaving 7 bases between them. The CDR3 consists of 15 residues. Of note for this clonotype: The antigen remains unidentified.

The sequence came from a young woman with Graves' hyperthyroidism. Material: peripheral blood or thyroid tissue (not recorded which). The rearrangement uses TRBV4-1 and TRBJ2-3; D remains unclear. The CDR3 spells CASSQDRSSTDTQYF. CDR3 coding DNA: TGCGCCAGCAGCCAAGACAGGAGTAGCACAGATACGCAGTATTTT.